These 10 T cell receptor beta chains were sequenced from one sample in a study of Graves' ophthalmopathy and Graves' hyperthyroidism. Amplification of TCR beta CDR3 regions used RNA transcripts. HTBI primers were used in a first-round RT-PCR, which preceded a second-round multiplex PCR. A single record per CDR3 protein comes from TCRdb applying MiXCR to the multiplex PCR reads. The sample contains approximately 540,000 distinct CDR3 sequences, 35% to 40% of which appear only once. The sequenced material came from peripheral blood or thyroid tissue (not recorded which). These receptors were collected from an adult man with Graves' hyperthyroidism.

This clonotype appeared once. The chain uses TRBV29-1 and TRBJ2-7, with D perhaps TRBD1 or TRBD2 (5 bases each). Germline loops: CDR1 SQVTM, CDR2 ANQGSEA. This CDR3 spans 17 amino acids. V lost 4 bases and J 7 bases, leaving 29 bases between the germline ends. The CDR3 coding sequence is TGCAGCGTTGGAGGAGACAGCCAAGACCCGGGACGGGCTGAGCAGTACTTC. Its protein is CSVGGDSQDPGRAEQYF.

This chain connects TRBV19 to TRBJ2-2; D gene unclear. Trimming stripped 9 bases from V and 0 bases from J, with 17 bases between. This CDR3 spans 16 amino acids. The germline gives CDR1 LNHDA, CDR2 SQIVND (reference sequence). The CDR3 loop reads CASLPLGDPNTGELFF. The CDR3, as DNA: TGTGCCAGCCTCCCCCTGGGCGACCCGAACACCGGGGAGCTGTTTTTT.

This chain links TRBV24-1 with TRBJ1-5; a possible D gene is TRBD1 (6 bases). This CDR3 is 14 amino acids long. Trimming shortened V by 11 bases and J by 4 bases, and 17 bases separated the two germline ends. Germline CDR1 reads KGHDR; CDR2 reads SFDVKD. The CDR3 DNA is TGTGCCATCAGCCACAGGGATTTGAATCAGCCCCAGCATTTT. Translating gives CAISHRDLNQPQHF.

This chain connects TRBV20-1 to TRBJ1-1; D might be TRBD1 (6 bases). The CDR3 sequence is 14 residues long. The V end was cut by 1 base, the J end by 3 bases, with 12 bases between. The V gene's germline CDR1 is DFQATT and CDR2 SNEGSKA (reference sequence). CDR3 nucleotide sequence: TGCAGTGCTAGAGGAGGGACACCGGACACTGAAGCTTTCTTT. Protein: CSARGGTPDTEAFF.

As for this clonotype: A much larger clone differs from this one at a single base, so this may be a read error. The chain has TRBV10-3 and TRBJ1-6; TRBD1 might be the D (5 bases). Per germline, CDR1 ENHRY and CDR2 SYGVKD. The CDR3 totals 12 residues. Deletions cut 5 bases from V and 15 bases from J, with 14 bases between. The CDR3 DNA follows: TGTGCCATCAGTTTGCCAGGGCTTCTCCTCCACTTT. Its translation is CAISLPGLLLHF.

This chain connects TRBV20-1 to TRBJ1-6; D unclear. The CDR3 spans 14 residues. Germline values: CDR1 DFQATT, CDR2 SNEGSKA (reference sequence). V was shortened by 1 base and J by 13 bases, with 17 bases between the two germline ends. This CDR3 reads CSARGGATNQPLHF. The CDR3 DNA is TGCAGTGCTAGAGGGGGAGCGACCAATCAGCCCCTCCACTTT.

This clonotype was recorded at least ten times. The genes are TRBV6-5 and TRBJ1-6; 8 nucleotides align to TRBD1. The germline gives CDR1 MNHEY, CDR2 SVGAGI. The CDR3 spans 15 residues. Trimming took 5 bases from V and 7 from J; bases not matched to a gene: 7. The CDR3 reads CASSAGTGLNSPLHF. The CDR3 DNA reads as TGTGCCAGCAGTGCAGGGACAGGTCTAAATTCACCCCTCCACTTT.

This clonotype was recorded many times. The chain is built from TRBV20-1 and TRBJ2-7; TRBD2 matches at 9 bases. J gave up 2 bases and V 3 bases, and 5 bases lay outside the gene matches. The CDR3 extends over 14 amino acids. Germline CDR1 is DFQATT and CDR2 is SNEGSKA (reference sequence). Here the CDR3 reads CSASGGRVTYEQYF. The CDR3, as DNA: TGCAGTGCTAGTGGCGGGAGGGTAACCTACGAGCAGTACTTC.

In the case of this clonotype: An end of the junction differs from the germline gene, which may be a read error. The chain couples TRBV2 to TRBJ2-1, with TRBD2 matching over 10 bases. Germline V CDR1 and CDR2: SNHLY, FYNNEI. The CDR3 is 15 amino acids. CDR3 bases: TGTGCCAGCAGTGAAGTAGCGGGAGGCCACGGTGAGCAGTCCTTC. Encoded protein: CASSEVAGGHGEQSF.

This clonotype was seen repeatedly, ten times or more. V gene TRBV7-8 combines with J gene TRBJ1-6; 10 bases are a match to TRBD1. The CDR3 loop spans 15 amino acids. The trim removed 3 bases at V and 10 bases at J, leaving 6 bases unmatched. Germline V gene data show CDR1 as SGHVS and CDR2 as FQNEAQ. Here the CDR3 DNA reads TGTGCCAGCAGCTTCAAGACAGGGGGCGACTCACCCCTCCACTTT. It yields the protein CASSFKTGGDSPLHF.